Following are 25 T cell receptor beta chains from one sample sequenced in a study of T-cell reconstitution after alpha-beta-depleted transplantation in children. Unique molecular identifiers were built into the TCRbeta library. MiXCR, applied by TCRdb to the PCR reads, yields one record per CDR3 protein. The sample records more than 500,000 distinct CDR3 sequences, approximately 10% being singletons. The sequencing used PBMCs, mostly from graft donor cells, collected 180 days after TCRalphabeta/CD19-depleted stem cell transplant. These receptors came from a female patient aged 2-15 years who had a stem cell transplant for aplastic anemia, so the T cells may come from the graft donor.

The genes are TRBV21-1 and TRBJ2-2; the D call in the table, TRBD2, was not verified against the DNA. TRBV21-1 is labeled a pseudogene. The CDR3 has 15 amino acids. DNA of the CDR3: TGTGCCAGCAGCAATAGTCCCAGGGGCACCGGGGAGCTGTTTTTT. As protein: CASSNSPRGTGELFF.

J is TRBJ2-7 and V is TRBV20-1; 11 bases are a match to TRBD2. The V gene's germline CDR1 is DFQATT and CDR2 SNEGSKA (reference sequence). V shed 3 bases, J shed 3 bases, and the junction held 10 bases outside the gene matches. The CDR3 loop spans 16 amino acids. In nucleotides, the CDR3 is TGCAGTGCTAGCGGGCTAGCGGGAGGTTCTTACTACGAGCAGTACTTC. Protein sequence: CSASGLAGGSYYEQYF.

This clonotype was counted a few times. CDR3 protein: CASSFGGAGDTQYF. In DNA form, the CDR3 reads TGTGCCAGCAGCTTCGGGGGAGCAGGCGATACGCAGTATTTT. The chain employs TRBV7-2 and TRBJ2-3, with D perhaps TRBD2 (6 bases). With 3 bases removed from V and 6 bases from J, the gap between germline ends came to 13 bases. The germline CDR1 and CDR2 sequences are SGHTA and FQGNSA. The length of the CDR3 is 14 residues. Combining the CDR3 with reference TRBV7-2 and TRBJ2-3 gives the whole variable domain GAGVSQSPSNKVTEKGKDVELRCDPISGHTALYWYRQSLGQGLEFLIYFQGNSAPDKSGLPSDRFSAERTGGSVSTLTIQRTQQEDSAVYLCASSFGGAGDTQYFGPGTRLTVL.

The chain carries TRBV14 and TRBJ2-3; 8 bases are shared with TRBD1. The germline gives CDR1 SGHDN, CDR2 FVKESK. V lost 4 bases and J lost 2; bases outside the gene matches: 17. The CDR3 totals 19 residues. The chain's CDR3 is CASSLLPSTGDGATDTQYF. In DNA form, the CDR3 reads TGTGCCAGCAGCCTCTTACCTTCGACAGGGGACGGGGCCACAGATACGCAGTATTTT. The full variable domain, completed using reference TRBV14 and TRBJ2-3, is EAGVTQFPSHSVIEKGQTVTLRCDPISGHDNLYWYRRVMGKEIKFLLHFVKESKQDESGMPNNRFLAERTGGTYSTLKVQPAELEDSGVYFCASSLLPSTGDGATDTQYFGPGTRLTVL.

This clonotype was seen a handful of times. The J gene is TRBJ1-3, the V gene TRBV6-5; D remains ambiguous. Trimming pared 8 bases from V and 1 base from J, leaving 12 bases between. CDR3 length equals 14 residues. Germline lookup yields CDR1 MNHEY and CDR2 SVGAGI. The CDR3 coding sequence is TGTGCCAGCTCTGGCGGTTTTTCTGGAAACACCATATATTTT. Its translation is CASSGGFSGNTIYF.

This clonotype was detected a few times. This chain connects TRBV28 to TRBJ2-3; 8 bases map to TRBD2. The ends lost 7 bases at V and 1 base at J; junction bases unmatched: 13. There are 17 residues in the CDR3. CDR1 is MDHEN, CDR2 SYDVKM, per germline. The CDR3 protein is CASNLNSGGWRTDTQYF. Here the CDR3 DNA reads TGTGCCAGCAACTTAAATTCGGGGGGGTGGCGCACAGATACGCAGTATTTT.

This clonotype has more than one count but fewer than ten. The chain is built from TRBV10-3 and TRBJ2-7, with no clear D. The V and J ends lost 8 bases and 0 bases respectively, with 17 bases between them. CDR3 length: 15 residues. CDR1 is ENHRY and CDR2 is SYGVKD in the germline V gene. The CDR3, as DNA: TGTGCCATCCGTGGATCGGCAGAGCGCTCCTACGAGCAGTACTTC. It is translated as CAIRGSAERSYEQYF.

This clonotype was picked up a small number of times. The chain combines TRBV5-4 with TRBJ2-5; D might be TRBD1 (6 bases). Between the trimmed V and J ends, which lost 0 bases and 1 base, there was a span of 25 bases. This CDR3 contains 20 residues. Per the germline V gene, CDR1 is SGHNT and CDR2 is YYREEE (reference sequence). The CDR3 spells CASSLGRGVYRGGPQETQYF. The CDR3 region has the DNA TGTGCCAGCAGCTTGGGCAGGGGCGTGTATCGGGGTGGGCCCCAAGAGACCCAGTACTTC.

This clonotype showed up just a few times. The gene calls are TRBV20-1 and TRBJ2-3; TRBD2 is a possible D gene (6 bases). Germline CDR1 DFQATT, CDR2 SNEGSKA (reference sequence). The CDR3 covers 12 residues. The V gene lost 7 bases and the J gene lost 4 bases, with 12 bases spanning the gap. The DNA for the CDR3 is TGCAGTGGATACGGAGGGCCAGATACGCAGTATTTT. Encoded protein: CSGYGGPDTQYF.

This clonotype was detected only a few times. The chain carries TRBV7-9 and TRBJ1-1; D possibly corresponds to TRBD1 (5 bases). The CDR3 extends over 13 amino acids. Germline CDR1 is SEHNR and CDR2 is FQNEAQ (reference sequence). Trimming left V 4 bases short and J 8 bases short, with 14 bases between. The CDR3 nucleotides are TGTGCCAGCAGCTCATCGGGGGGGAACGAAGCTTTCTTT. This encodes CASSSSGGNEAFF.

V and J are TRBV10-3 and TRBJ2-3; unclear D gene. Trimming left V 0 bases short and J 3 bases short, with 7 bases between. The CDR3 contains 14 residues. Germline loops: CDR1 ENHRY, CDR2 SYGVKD. CDR3 coding DNA: TGTGCCATCAGTGAGTCGAAGAGTACAGATACGCAGTATTTT. It yields the protein CAISESKSTDTQYF.

This clonotype came up a few times. This sequence joins TRBV10-3 and TRBJ1-5, with TRBD1 matching over 10 bases. This CDR3 region has 15 residues. Germline values: CDR1 ENHRY, CDR2 SYGVKD. Losses at the gene ends were 6 bases for V and 3 bases for J; bases not matched to a gene: 5. CDR3 sequence: CAIRPGQGINQPQHF. Written as DNA, the CDR3 is TGTGCCATCAGACCGGGACAGGGGATCAATCAGCCCCAGCATTTT.

The chain couples TRBV12-3 or TRBV12-4 to TRBJ1-1; no reliable D call. V was trimmed by 3 bases and J by 3 bases, leaving 11 bases between them. CDR3 length: 14 amino acids. CDR3 protein: CASSFWIADTEAFF. Written as DNA, the CDR3 is TGTGCCAGCAGTTTCTGGATCGCGGACACTGAAGCTTTCTTT.

This clonotype was seen many times. The V and J genes are TRBV7-9 and TRBJ2-5; no firm D call. The CDR3 runs 15 residues. Germline CDR1 and CDR2: SEHNR and FQNEAQ (reference sequence). V was pared by 3 bases and J by 7 bases, with 18 bases between. In DNA form, the CDR3 reads TGTGCCAGCAGCTTGTCTGGGCCAGGTGTTGTGACCCAGTACTTC. This encodes CASSLSGPGVVTQYF.

There are a few counts of this clonotype. The gene calls are TRBV5-1 and TRBJ1-2; D is uncertain. Germline V lookup: CDR1 SGHRS, CDR2 YFSETQ. The V and J ends lost 0 bases and 0 bases respectively, with 9 bases between them. This CDR3 has 15 amino acids. CDR3 residues: CASSLVVSTNYGYTF. CDR3 DNA sequence: TGCGCCAGCAGCTTGGTGGTCAGCACTAACTATGGCTACACCTTC. Filled out from reference TRBV5-1 and TRBJ1-2, the complete variable domain reads KAGVTQTPRYLIKTRGQQVTLSCSPISGHRSVSWYQQTPGQGLQFLFEYFSETQRNKGNFPGRFSGRQFSNSRSEMNVSTLELGDSALYLCASSLVVSTNYGYTFGSGTRLTVV.

The chain is built from TRBV6-6 and TRBJ2-3; weak D call: TRBD2 (5 bases). The CDR3 has 13 amino acids. Per germline, CDR1 MNHNY and CDR2 SVGAGI (reference sequence). Between the trimmed V and J ends, which lost 8 bases and 2 bases, there was a span of 11 bases. The CDR3 loop is CASQAAVTDTQYF. Written as DNA, the CDR3 is TGTGCCAGCCAAGCGGCGGTCACAGATACGCAGTATTTT.

The table lists this clonotype with a few counts. The chain carries TRBV7-9 and TRBJ2-7; the D is unclear. The CDR3 is 14 amino acids. Germline-derived CDR1 and CDR2 are SEHNR and FQNEAQ (reference sequence). Trimming pared 3 bases from V and 2 bases from J, leaving 11 bases between. CDR3 amino acids: CASSFSRAPYEQYV. The CDR3, as DNA: TGTGCCAGCAGCTTTTCTCGCGCCCCCTACGAGCAGTACGTC.

In its sample, this clonotype was seen a few times. The chain has TRBV27 and TRBJ1-3, with D possibly TRBD1 on 5 matching bases. Germline-derived CDR1 and CDR2 are MNHEY and SMNVEV (reference sequence). Trimming stripped 4 bases from V and 0 bases from J, with 13 bases between. The CDR3 consists of 16 residues. In DNA, the CDR3 is TGTGCCAGCAGTTCCGGACACCCTTTCTCTGGAAACACCATATATTTT. This gives the protein CASSSGHPFSGNTIYF.

This clonotype turned up a few times. The chain is built from TRBV21-1 and TRBJ1-2. TRBV21-1 represents a pseudogene. The CDR3 has 12 amino acids. The CDR3, as DNA: TGTGCCAGCAGCGGGAGTGTCTATGGCTACACCTTC. This codes for CASSGSVYGYTF.

The chain combines TRBV19 with TRBJ2-6; D is unresolved. The CDR3 sequence is 16 residues long. Trimming removed 3 bases at V and 1 base at J, with 10 bases between. Germline V gives CDR1 LNHDA, CDR2 SQIVND (reference sequence). The CDR3 DNA reads as TGTGCCAGTAGTATTTCCCCCGGGTCTGGGGCCAACGTCCTGACTTTC. As protein: CASSISPGSGANVLTF.

V and J are TRBV27 and TRBJ2-3, with 8 bases matching TRBD1. V gave up 7 bases and J gave up 6 bases; unmatched junction bases: 12. CDR1 MNHEY and CDR2 SMNVEV come from the germline V gene (reference sequence). This CDR3 is built from 15 residues. The CDR3 bases are TGTGCCAGCACAAGGACAGGGTGGACCCTCGATACGCAGTATTTT. Translation: CASTRTGWTLDTQYF.

This clonotype was counted between two and nine times. The chain is built from TRBV28 and TRBJ2-2; 11 bases are shared with TRBD1. V gave up 6 bases and J gave up 1 base; unmatched junction bases: 7. Germline values: CDR1 MDHEN, CDR2 SYDVKM. This CDR3 is built from 17 residues. Here the CDR3 reads CASSRGQGAWNTGELFF. The CDR3, as DNA: TGTGCCAGCAGCCGCGGACAGGGGGCATGGAACACCGGGGAGCTGTTTTTT. Filled out from reference TRBV28 and TRBJ2-2, the complete variable domain reads DVKVTQSSRYLVKRTGEKVFLECVQDMDHENMFWYRQDPGLGLRLIYFSYDVKMKEKGDIPEGYSVSREKKERFSLILESASTNQTSMYLCASSRGQGAWNTGELFFGEGSRLTVL.

This clonotype was detected a few times. V usage is TRBV20-1 and J usage is TRBJ2-2, with 9 bases that match TRBD2. The V and J ends lost 0 bases and 2 bases, in that order; junction bases with no gene match: 10. CDR3 length equals 18 residues. The germline V gene encodes CDR1 DFQATT and CDR2 SNEGSKA (reference sequence). CDR3 sequence reads: CSARDLMLAGPNTGELFF. The CDR3 DNA reads TGCAGTGCTAGAGATCTGATGCTAGCGGGACCAAACACCGGGGAGCTGTTTTTT.

This rearrangement joins TRBV28 to TRBJ1-5, with D possibly being TRBD1 (6 bases). Germline assignment: CDR1 MDHEN and CDR2 SYDVKM. V lost 6 bases, J lost 7 bases, and 16 bases lay in between. The CDR3 runs to 14 residues. The CDR3 reads CASSYGTWEQPQHF. The CDR3 region has the DNA TGTGCCAGCAGCTACGGGACATGGGAACAGCCCCAGCATTTT. The full variable domain, its missing parts supplied by reference TRBV28 and TRBJ1-5, is DVKVTQSSRYLVKRTGEKVFLECVQDMDHENMFWYRQDPGLGLRLIYFSYDVKMKEKGDIPEGYSVSREKKERFSLILESASTNQTSMYLCASSYGTWEQPQHFGDGTRLSIL.

The chain links TRBV20-1 to TRBJ2-5; either TRBD1 or TRBD2 may supply D (5 bases each). CDR3 length: 16 residues. Trimming took off 1 base at V and 0 bases at J, with 15 bases between the two ends. CDR1 is DFQATT and CDR2 is SNEGSKA in the germline V gene (reference sequence). For the CDR3, the DNA is TGCAGTGCTAGAGTTTACGGGACCTTATACCAAGAGACCCAGTACTTC. This encodes CSARVYGTLYQETQYF.